This passage covers 5 T cell receptor beta chains from one sample sequenced in a study of T cells after yellow fever vaccination. TCRdb processed the 5' RACE reads anew with MiXCR; each CDR3 protein has one entry. The repertoire holds about 300,000 distinct CDR3 sequences, approximately 10% seen once, with around 3.1% in the top ten. The sequencing here drew on CD4+ T cells sorted from PBMCs, taken 5 days after the yellow fever booster vaccination. The receptor set was obtained from a man aged 18 to 30 who received the YFV17D yellow fever vaccine.

There are many counts of this clonotype. The chain is built from TRBV4-1 and TRBJ1-1, with D perhaps TRBD1 (6 bases). From germline, CDR1 is MGHRA and CDR2 YSYEKL. Trimming left V 3 bases short and J 0 bases short, with 14 bases between. There are 16 residues in the CDR3. In DNA form, the CDR3 reads TGCGCCAGCAGCCACGGACGGGGGGGCCTGAACACTGAAGCTTTCTTT. Protein product: CASSHGRGGLNTEAFF.

This clonotype was seen a few times. The chain carries TRBV18 and TRBJ1-5, with 9 nucleotides matching TRBD1. This CDR3 contains 16 residues. With 3 bases clipped from V and 6 bases from J, the junction kept 9 bases outside the gene matches. Germline V CDR1 and CDR2: KGHSH, LQKENI. The CDR3 is CASSPLGQGASQPQHF. CDR3 DNA sequence: TGTGCCAGCTCACCGTTGGGACAGGGTGCGTCTCAGCCCCAGCATTTT.

This clonotype was counted only a few times. The V call is TRBV9, the J call TRBJ1-2; D is possibly TRBD1 (5 bases). Germline-derived CDR1 and CDR2 are SGDLS and YYNGEE. The CDR3 contains 15 residues. The V gene lost 3 bases and the J gene lost 2 bases, with 14 bases spanning the gap. The CDR3 protein is CASSALRQTNYGYTF. The CDR3 DNA reads TGTGCCAGCAGCGCCCTCCGACAGACAAACTATGGCTACACCTTC.

This clonotype was detected a few times. The genes are TRBV6-6 and TRBJ1-5; perhaps TRBD1 as D (6 bases). In germline, CDR1 is MNHNY, CDR2 SVGAGI (reference sequence). The ends were cut back, 5 bases at V and 3 bases at J, with 11 bases in the middle. The CDR3 length is 14 residues. DNA for the CDR3: TGTGCCAGCAGTACCGGACAGCTCAATCAGCCCCAGCATTTT. As protein: CASSTGQLNQPQHF.

This clonotype was picked up a small number of times. The chain recombines TRBV10-3 with TRBJ1-1; no clear D gene. The germline V gene has CDR1 ENHRY and CDR2 SYGVKD. V shed 8 bases and J shed 1 base, with 8 bases lying between them. The CDR3 has 12 residues. The CDR3 is CAIGRENTEAFF. Here the CDR3 DNA reads TGTGCCATCGGACGGGAGAACACTGAAGCTTTCTTT.